The rows below give T cell receptor beta chains drawn from one sample of a study of T cell changes during pregnancy in multiple sclerosis. Clones were sequenced by immunoSEQ multiplex PCR, and TCRdb holds only the in-frame ones, with some missing. The data hold tens of thousands of clones, with over 80% observed a single time. The sample here was CD4+ T cells from peripheral blood mononuclear cells, taken after pregnancy. These TCRs come from a female donor in good health, enrolled as a control in a pregnancy study. The conserved cysteine and the conserved F or W are not part of the CDR3 here.

v_gene	j_gene	CDR3aa
TRBV5-1	TRBJ2-2	ASRREPNTGELF
TRBV5-1	TRBJ1-4	ASSKTPPGETNEKLF
TRBV18	TRBJ2-6	ASSQRTGGTGGANVLT
TRBV4-3	TRBJ2-3	ASSQAYLLASVGDTQY
TRBV5-4	TRBJ2-7	ASSTSGQGASKQY
TRBV5-6	TRBJ2-5	ASSSKRGAKTQY
TRBV19	TRBJ2-1	ASSMRDRAPNEQF
TRBV6-5	TRBJ1-5	ASSTAVRQPQH
TRBV5-5	TRBJ2-7	ASSQEQGAGEQY
TRBV18	TRBJ2-3	ASSPRQGSRGTDTQY
TRBV4-3	TRBJ2-3	ASSQEGPPDTQY
TRBV7-3	TRBJ1-1	ASSSGGNTEAF
TRBV7-2	TRBJ1-3	ASSPQSRGSGNTIY
TRBV6-6	TRBJ1-2	ASTKEQLH
TRBV28	TRBJ1-4	ASSGVTGEKLF
TRBV19	TRBJ2-3	ASSMGGGVADTQY
TRBV11-2	TRBJ2-7	ASSPGQGLNEQY
TRBV19	TRBJ2-4	ASSSENLREDIQY
TRBV7-2	TRBJ2-1	ASSSRGAQF
TRBV11-3	TRBJ2-3	ASSPQGRSTDTQY
TRBV7-2	TRBJ1-1	ASSTRGNTEAF
TRBV6-5	TRBJ1-4	ASSYTPDQEKLF
TRBV28	TRBJ1-6	ASSLTRNNSPLH
TRBV5-4	TRBJ2-7	ASSSTGTGTSYEQY
TRBV9	TRBJ1-1	ASSVVLAGVTEAF
TRBV7-6	TRBJ1-5	ARQGARDQPQH
TRBV7-2	TRBJ1-5	ASSPQGAGEPQH
TRBV14	TRBJ1-6	ASSPRRDRNSPLH
TRBV27	TRBJ2-3	ASSLIFTDTQY